Listed below are T cell receptor beta chains from one sample, sequenced in a study of blood T cell repertoires in COVID-19. Here immunoSEQ multiplex PCR was the method, and the copy in TCRdb shows in-frame clones only, minus some. The sample has some 190,000 clones, 80% seen once; the top ten hold about 15%. Sequencing used PBMCs or T cells enriched from blood (not recorded which). The receptors here all came from a man aged 55 to 70 who had been exposed to COVID-19. The CDR3 runs from the conserved cysteine through the conserved F or W. Each record gives: clone size, D gene, V gene, J gene, CDR3 protein, CDR3 DNA. The D gene is left open where the match is weak. The listing skips clone size in some rows; elsewhere it reads once, few, many or a size class.

clone_size: .; d_call: TRBD1; v_call: TRBV6-5; j_call: TRBJ2-5; cdr3_aa: CASSSYGQGRQETQYF; cdr3_nt: TGTGCCAGCAGTTCATACGGACAGGGGCGACAAGAGACCCAGTACTTC
clone_size: .; d_call: .; v_call: TRBV4-3; j_call: TRBJ2-4; cdr3_aa: CASSQDEEVNIQYF; cdr3_nt: TGCGCCAGCAGCCAAGACGAGGAAGTAAACATTCAGTACTTC
clone_size: .; d_call: .; v_call: TRBV27; j_call: TRBJ2-5; cdr3_aa: CASSTVGGETQYF; cdr3_nt: TGTGCCAGCAGTACCGTCGGGGGTGAGACCCAGTACTTC
clone_size: .; d_call: .; v_call: TRBV19; j_call: TRBJ2-1; cdr3_aa: CASSIGSYNEQFF; cdr3_nt: TGTGCCAGTAGTATTGGGAGCTACAATGAGCAGTTCTTC
clone_size: few; d_call: .; v_call: TRBV9; j_call: TRBJ1-1; cdr3_aa: CASSVDARRGWKAFF; cdr3_nt: TGTGCCAGCAGCGTAGATGCGAGGCGGGGATGGAAAGCTTTCTTT
clone_size: .; d_call: .; v_call: TRBV5-4; j_call: TRBJ2-2; cdr3_aa: CASSAEISGELFF; cdr3_nt: TGTGCCAGCAGCGCCGAGATTTCCGGGGAGCTGTTTTTT
clone_size: few; d_call: .; v_call: TRBV3-1/TRBV3-2; j_call: TRBJ2-7; cdr3_aa: CASSQGAQIYEQYF; cdr3_nt: TGTGCCAGCAGCCAGGGGGCGCAGATTTACGAGCAGTACTTC
clone_size: .; d_call: TRBD2; v_call: TRBV4-2; j_call: TRBJ2-3; cdr3_aa: CASSLYVAGGSGDTQYF; cdr3_nt: TGTGCCAGCAGCCTCTACGTTGCGGGAGGGTCAGGTGATACGCAGTATTTT
clone_size: once; d_call: TRBD2; v_call: TRBV9; j_call: TRBJ2-1; cdr3_aa: CASSVGSGGYNEQFF; cdr3_nt: TGTGCCAGCAGCGTAGGGTCGGGAGGTTACAATGAGCAGTTCTTC
clone_size: .; d_call: TRBD1; v_call: TRBV5-4; j_call: TRBJ2-2; cdr3_aa: CASSLQGGTGELFF; cdr3_nt: TGTGCCAGCAGCTTACAGGGGGGCACCGGGGAGCTGTTTTTT
clone_size: .; d_call: .; v_call: TRBV27; j_call: TRBJ1-3; cdr3_aa: CASSEQGRDTIYF; cdr3_nt: TGTGCCAGCAGCGAACAGGGTCGGGACACCATATATTTT
clone_size: few; d_call: TRBD2; v_call: TRBV19; j_call: TRBJ2-1; cdr3_aa: CASSLNPAGVGNEQFF; cdr3_nt: TGTGCCAGTAGTTTGAACCCAGCGGGAGTGGGGAATGAGCAGTTCTTC
clone_size: .; d_call: .; v_call: TRBV7-3; j_call: TRBJ1-1; cdr3_aa: CASSLSRGTEAFF; cdr3_nt: TGTGCCAGCAGCTTAAGCCGGGGCACTGAAGCTTTCTTT
clone_size: .; d_call: TRBD2; v_call: TRBV11-2; j_call: TRBJ2-1; cdr3_aa: CASSPPAGLADSGRNEQFF; cdr3_nt: TGTGCCAGCAGCCCCCCTGCAGGACTAGCGGACTCGGGGAGGAATGAGCAGTTCTTC
clone_size: .; d_call: .; v_call: TRBV28; j_call: TRBJ1-3; cdr3_aa: CASSPTGRMVSGNTIYF; cdr3_nt: TGTGCCAGCAGTCCCACAGGGCGGATGGTCTCTGGAAACACCATATATTTT
clone_size: .; d_call: TRBD1; v_call: TRBV27; j_call: TRBJ2-1; cdr3_aa: CASTASDRGGNEQFF; cdr3_nt: TGTGCCAGCACTGCGTCGGACAGGGGGGGCAATGAGCAGTTCTTC
clone_size: once; d_call: .; v_call: TRBV9; j_call: TRBJ1-6; cdr3_aa: CASSVVVSSYNSPLHF; cdr3_nt: TGTGCCAGCAGCGTAGTGGTTAGCTCCTATAATTCACCCCTCCACTTT
clone_size: .; d_call: .; v_call: TRBV2; j_call: TRBJ2-2; cdr3_aa: CASSEEALNTGELFF; cdr3_nt: TGTGCCAGCAGTGAGGAGGCCCTCAACACCGGGGAGCTGTTTTTT
clone_size: .; d_call: .; v_call: TRBV7-8; j_call: TRBJ1-1; cdr3_aa: CASSLGWAREGTEAFF; cdr3_nt: TGTGCCAGCAGCTTAGGGTGGGCCAGGGAAGGCACTGAAGCTTTCTTT
clone_size: .; d_call: TRBD1; v_call: TRBV24-1; j_call: TRBJ1-5; cdr3_aa: CATSDLPDRGHQPQHF; cdr3_nt: TGTGCCACCAGTGATTTGCCCGACAGGGGCCATCAGCCCCAGCATTTT
clone_size: .; d_call: TRBD1; v_call: TRBV19; j_call: TRBJ1-2; cdr3_aa: CASSITGTDGGYTF; cdr3_nt: TGTGCCAGTAGTATCACCGGGACAGATGGGGGCTACACCTTC
clone_size: .; d_call: .; v_call: TRBV19; j_call: TRBJ2-1; cdr3_aa: CATRPRTNYNEQFF; cdr3_nt: TGTGCAACCCGCCCCAGGACTAACTACAATGAGCAGTTCTTC
clone_size: .; d_call: .; v_call: TRBV7-3; j_call: TRBJ1-6; cdr3_aa: CASSLDPGLGSPLHF; cdr3_nt: TGTGCCAGCAGCCTAGATCCCGGCCTTGGGTCACCCCTCCACTTT
clone_size: .; d_call: .; v_call: TRBV21-1; j_call: TRBJ1-5; cdr3_aa: CASPTENQPQHF; cdr3_nt: TGTGCCAGCCCGACAGAGAATCAGCCCCAGCATTTT
clone_size: .; d_call: TRBD1; v_call: TRBV2; j_call: TRBJ2-3; cdr3_aa: CASSEAWGQGKSDTQYF; cdr3_nt: TGTGCCAGCAGTGAAGCCTGGGGACAGGGGAAGTCAGATACGCAGTATTTT
clone_size: .; d_call: .; v_call: TRBV5-4; j_call: TRBJ2-2; cdr3_aa: CAITDSGRVNTGELFF; cdr3_nt: TGTGCCATCACTGATTCCGGGAGAGTGAACACCGGGGAGCTGTTTTTT
clone_size: once; d_call: .; v_call: TRBV9; j_call: TRBJ2-7; cdr3_aa: CASSVDAGLSYEQYF; cdr3_nt: TGTGCCAGCAGCGTAGATGCGGGGCTCTCCTACGAGCAGTACTTC
clone_size: .; d_call: TRBD2; v_call: TRBV24-1; j_call: TRBJ2-3; cdr3_aa: CATSRAGGGRRADTQYF; cdr3_nt: TGTGCCACCAGCCGAGCCGGGGGCGGGAGGAGGGCAGATACGCAGTATTTT
clone_size: once; d_call: TRBD2; v_call: TRBV19; j_call: TRBJ2-1; cdr3_aa: CASSPGGRRVNEQFF; cdr3_nt: TGTGCCAGTAGTCCGGGGGGGCGCCGGGTCAATGAGCAGTTCTTC
clone_size: .; d_call: TRBD1; v_call: TRBV19; j_call: TRBJ1-1; cdr3_aa: CASRNGGTVSYEAFF; cdr3_nt: TGTGCCAGTAGAAATGGGGGGACAGTGTCCTATGAAGCTTTCTTT
clone_size: .; d_call: TRBD1; v_call: TRBV3-1/TRBV3-2; j_call: TRBJ2-3; cdr3_aa: CASSLRQGAADTQYF; cdr3_nt: TGTGCCAGCAGCCTCCGACAGGGAGCCGCAGATACGCAGTATTTT
clone_size: .; d_call: .; v_call: TRBV29-1; j_call: TRBJ1-2; cdr3_aa: CSDGGGLNYGYTF; cdr3_nt: TGCAGCGACGGGGGGGGCTTGAACTATGGCTACACCTTC
clone_size: .; d_call: .; v_call: TRBV5-1; j_call: TRBJ2-1; cdr3_aa: CASSPMAQDNEQFF; cdr3_nt: TGCGCCAGCAGCCCAATGGCTCAAGACAATGAGCAGTTCTTC
clone_size: .; d_call: TRBD2; v_call: TRBV12-5; j_call: TRBJ2-7; cdr3_aa: CASGSPGLAGEGAGNEQYF; cdr3_nt: TGTGCTAGTGGTTCTCCGGGACTAGCGGGAGAAGGGGCTGGAAACGAGCAGTACTTC
clone_size: .; d_call: .; v_call: TRBV30; j_call: TRBJ1-2; cdr3_aa: CAWSVGRVDGYTF; cdr3_nt: TGTGCCTGGAGTGTAGGGAGGGTGGATGGCTACACCTTC
clone_size: .; d_call: TRBD1; v_call: TRBV15; j_call: TRBJ2-3; cdr3_aa: CATQGVGTDTQYF; cdr3_nt: TGTGCCACCCAGGGGGTTGGCACAGATACGCAGTATTTT
clone_size: .; d_call: .; v_call: TRBV21-1; j_call: TRBJ1-5; cdr3_aa: CASSKARRQGGDQPQHF; cdr3_nt: TGTGCCAGCAGCAAAGCTCGTAGACAGGGTGGCGATCAGCCCCAGCATTTT